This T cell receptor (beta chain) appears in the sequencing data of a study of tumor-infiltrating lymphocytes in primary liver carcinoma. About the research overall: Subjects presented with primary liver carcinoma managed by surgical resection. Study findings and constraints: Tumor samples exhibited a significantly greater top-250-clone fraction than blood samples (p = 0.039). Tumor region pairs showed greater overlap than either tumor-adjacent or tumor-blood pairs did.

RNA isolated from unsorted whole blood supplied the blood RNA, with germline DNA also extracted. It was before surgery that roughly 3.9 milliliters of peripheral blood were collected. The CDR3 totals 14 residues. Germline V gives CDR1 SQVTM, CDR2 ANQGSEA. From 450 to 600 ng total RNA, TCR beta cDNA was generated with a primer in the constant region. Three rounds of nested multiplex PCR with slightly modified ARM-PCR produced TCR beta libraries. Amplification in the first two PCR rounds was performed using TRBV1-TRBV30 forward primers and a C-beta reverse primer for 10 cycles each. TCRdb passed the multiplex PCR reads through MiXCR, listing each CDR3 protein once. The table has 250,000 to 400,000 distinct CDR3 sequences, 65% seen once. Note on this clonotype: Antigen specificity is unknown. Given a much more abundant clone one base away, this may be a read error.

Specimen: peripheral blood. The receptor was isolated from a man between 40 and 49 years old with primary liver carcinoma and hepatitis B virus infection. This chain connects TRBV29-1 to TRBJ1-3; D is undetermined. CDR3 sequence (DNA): TGCAGCATTGAAATGGGTGGGGTTGGAAACACCATATATTTT. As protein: CSIEMGGVGNTIYF.